Below are 13 T cell receptor beta chains sequenced from a single sample in a study of cytomegalovirus exposure and HLA in healthy donors. In the PCR, 60 Vbeta and 13 Jbeta primers were used. Here immunoSEQ multiplex PCR was the method, and the copy in TCRdb shows in-frame clones only, minus some. The profile shows some 200,000 clones, around four fifths of them singletons. Sequencing was performed on PBMCs. Source of these receptors: a woman in her fifties or sixties in good health and CMV-seropositive.

This clone was seen a single time. The rearrangement joins TRBV5-8 to TRBJ2-4; 10 bases fit TRBD2. Germline values: CDR1 SGHTS, CDR2 YDEGEE. After removal of 1 base from V and 9 bases from J, the junction contained 4 bases not matched to a gene. CDR3 length: 14 amino acids. The CDR3 DNA is TGTGCCAGCAGCTTGAAGCGGGGGGGCTTCATTCAGTACTTC. Protein product: CASSLKRGGFIQYF. Full variable domain (outside the CDR3, taken from reference TRBV5-8 and TRBJ2-4): EAGVTQSPTHLIKTRGQQATLRCSPISGHTSVYWYQQALGLGLQFLLWYDEGEERNRGNFPPRFSGRQFPNYSSELNVNALELEDSALYLCASSLKRGGFIQYFGAGTRLSVL.

The V and J genes are TRBV9 and TRBJ1-6; 7 bases match TRBD1. Germline V gives CDR1 SGDLS, CDR2 YYNGEE. V gave up 4 bases and J gave up 9 bases; unmatched junction bases: 4. This CDR3 spans 13 amino acids. CDR3 in DNA: TGTGCCAGCAGCCAAGGGACAGTTTCACCCCTCCACTTT. Protein product: CASSQGTVSPLHF.

The table lists this clone with a few counts. The rearrangement links TRBV9 to TRBJ2-5; D may be TRBD2 (5 bases). Germline V gives CDR1 SGDLS, CDR2 YYNGEE. V shed 3 bases and J shed 2 bases, with 8 bases lying between them. This CDR3 contains 13 residues. In DNA form, the CDR3 reads TGTGCCAGCAGCGGGACTTCACAAGAGACCCAGTACTTC. It encodes CASSGTSQETQYF.

The chain is built from TRBV7-9 and TRBJ1-5; D is perhaps TRBD1 (5 bases). V was cut by 5 bases and J by 0 bases, with 14 bases left in between. Germline assignment: CDR1 SEHNR and CDR2 FQNEAQ (reference sequence). The CDR3 sequence is 16 residues long. The chain's CDR3 is CASSLGTVDSNQPQHF. CDR3 sequence (DNA): TGTGCCAGCAGCCTCGGGACTGTTGATAGCAATCAGCCCCAGCATTTT.

This sequence joins TRBV6-6 and TRBJ2-3; tentatively, D is TRBD2 (6 bases). Trimming took off 4 bases at V and 4 bases at J, with 12 bases between the two ends. Germline lookup yields CDR1 MNHNY and CDR2 SVGAGI (reference sequence). CDR3 length: 14 amino acids. The CDR3 DNA is TGTGCCAGCAGTTCCGCGGCGGGGTCAGATACGCAGTATTTT. Protein product: CASSSAAGSDTQYF.

This chain connects TRBV6-1 to TRBJ2-3; D is ambiguous. CDR3 length: 11 residues. Germline assignment: CDR1 MNHNS and CDR2 SASEGT. Trimming left V 5 bases short and J 6 bases short, with 6 bases between. The CDR3 spells CASSSRDTQYF. The CDR3 DNA reads as TGTGCCAGCAGTTCCCGTGATACGCAGTATTTT.

A word on this clone: Other DNA sequences within the sample encode an identical CDR3. The chain has TRBV5-1 and TRBJ2-7; 10 bases fit TRBD2. From germline, CDR1 is SGHRS and CDR2 YFSETQ. Trimming took 5 bases from V and 5 from J; bases not matched to a gene: 7. The CDR3 is 14 residues long. The CDR3 spells CASSRLAGADEQYF. CDR3 bases: TGCGCCAGCAGTAGGCTAGCGGGAGCTGACGAGCAGTACTTC.

The rearrangement uses TRBV5-1 and TRBJ2-5; unclear D gene. Germline values: CDR1 SGHRS, CDR2 YFSETQ. V was pared by 4 bases and J by 3 bases, with 13 bases between. The CDR3 runs to 14 residues. The CDR3 spells CASSLEPGEETQYF. CDR3 nucleotide sequence: TGCGCCAGCAGCCTGGAACCGGGTGAAGAGACCCAGTACTTC.

The V call is TRBV5-1, the J call TRBJ1-1; D perhaps matches TRBD1 (6 bases). The germline V and J ends were trimmed by 2 bases and 10 bases, with 15 bases remaining between them. This CDR3 has 13 residues. Germline assignment: CDR1 SGHRS and CDR2 YFSETQ. In nucleotides, the CDR3 is TGCGCCAGCAGCTTTGGACAGTCAGAGGGAGCTTTCTTT. Translated, it gives CASSFGQSEGAFF.

The chain links TRBV4-3 to TRBJ2-7; possibly TRBD2 for D (6 bases). Deletions cut 1 base from V and 3 bases from J, with 13 bases between. Germline V gene lookup returns CDR1 LGHNA and CDR2 YSLEER. This CDR3 has 15 amino acids. The CDR3 DNA follows: TGCGCCAGCAGCCAAGTCCGGGCGGGATTCTACGAGCAGTACTTC. Protein: CASSQVRAGFYEQYF.

This sequence joins TRBV6-5 and TRBJ2-1; possibly TRBD1 for D (6 bases). The CDR3 length is 14 residues. The ends were cut back, 5 bases at V and 5 bases at J, with 13 bases in the middle. Germline V CDR1 and CDR2: MNHEY, SVGAGI. The CDR3 bases are TGTGCCAGCAGTACCGGGACATCCGACAATGAGCAGTTCTTC. It codes for CASSTGTSDNEQFF.

The rearrangement links TRBV2 to TRBJ2-2; tentatively, D is TRBD1 (5 bases). This CDR3 comprises 14 residues. Germline V gene sequence: CDR1 SNHLY, CDR2 FYNNEI. V dropped 3 bases and J dropped 0 bases, with 5 bases sitting between them. The CDR3 loop is CASSDRANTGELFF. The CDR3 bases are TGTGCCAGCAGTGACAGGGCGAACACCGGGGAGCTGTTTTTT.

This clone was observed a handful of times. The chain uses TRBV28 and TRBJ2-3, with TRBD2 as a possible D gene (7 bases). Deletions cut 10 bases from V and 4 bases from J, with 12 bases between. The germline gives CDR1 MDHEN, CDR2 SYDVKM. CDR3 length: 12 amino acids. The CDR3 protein is CATEGGPDTQYF. The DNA for the CDR3 is TGTGCCACCGAGGGGGGGCCAGATACGCAGTATTTT.